This T cell receptor (beta chain) was sequenced for a study of T cells expressing NK-cell markers. At the level of the study: The TCR beta repertoires were obtained from sorted CD3+CD56+NKG2C+, CD3+CD56+NKG2C- and CD3+CD56-NKG2C+ T cells. Out of eight donors sequenced, seven tested HCMV-seropositive and the remaining one seronegative. Study findings and constraints: In a handful of donors, dominant clonotypes made up about 25-60.1% of CD3+CD56-NKG2C+ cells.

Comments on this clonotype: Its target is not known.

No DNA is given; TCRdb re-called the 5' RACE reads and lists each CDR3 protein once. Reported are about 260,000 distinct CDR3 sequences; the ten largest clones contain 0.39%. This CDR3 contains 15 residues. Per germline, CDR1 DFQATT and CDR2 SNEGSKA (reference sequence). The rearrangement links TRBV20-1 to TRBJ2-7; TCRdb's assignment of TRBD2 cannot be checked, as there is no DNA. The origin of this receptor is a man aged 18 to 30 in good health. The source material was blood T cells: a sorted CD56 or NKG2C T cell subset, CD4+ or CD8+ T cells, or bulk PBMC T cells (not recorded which). CDR3 in amino acids: CSAWLGLAGGYEQYF.